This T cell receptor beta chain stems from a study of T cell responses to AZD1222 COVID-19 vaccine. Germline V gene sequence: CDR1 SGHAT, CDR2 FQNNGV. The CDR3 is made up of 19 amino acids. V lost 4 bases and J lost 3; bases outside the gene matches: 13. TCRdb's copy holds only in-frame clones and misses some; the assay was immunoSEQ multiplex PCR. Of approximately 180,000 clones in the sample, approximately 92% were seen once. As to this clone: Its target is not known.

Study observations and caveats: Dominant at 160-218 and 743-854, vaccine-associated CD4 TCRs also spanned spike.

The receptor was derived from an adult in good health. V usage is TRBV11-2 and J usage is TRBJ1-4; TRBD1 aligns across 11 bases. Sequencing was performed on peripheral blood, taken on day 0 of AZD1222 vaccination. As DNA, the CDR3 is TGTGCCAGCAGCTCTATTCCAGGACAGGGGGCAAGAGCTAATGAAAAACTGTTTTTT. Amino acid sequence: CASSSIPGQGARANEKLFF.